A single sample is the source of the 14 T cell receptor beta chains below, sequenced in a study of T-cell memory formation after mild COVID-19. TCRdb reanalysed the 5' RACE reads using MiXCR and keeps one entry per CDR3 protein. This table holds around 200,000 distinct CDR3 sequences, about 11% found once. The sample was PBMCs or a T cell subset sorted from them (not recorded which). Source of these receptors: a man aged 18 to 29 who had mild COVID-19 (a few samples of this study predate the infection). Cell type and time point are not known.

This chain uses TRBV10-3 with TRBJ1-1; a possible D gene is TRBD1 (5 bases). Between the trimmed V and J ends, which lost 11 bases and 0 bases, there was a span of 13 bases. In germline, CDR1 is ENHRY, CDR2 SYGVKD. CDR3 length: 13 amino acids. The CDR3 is CAASGGMNTEAFF. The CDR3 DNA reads TGTGCCGCCTCTGGGGGGATGAACACTGAAGCTTTCTTT.

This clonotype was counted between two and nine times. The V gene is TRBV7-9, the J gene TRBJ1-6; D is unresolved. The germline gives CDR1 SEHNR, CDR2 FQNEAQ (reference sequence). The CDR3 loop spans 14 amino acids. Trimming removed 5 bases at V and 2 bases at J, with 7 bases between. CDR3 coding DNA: TGTGCCAGCAGCCTGGATACCTATAATTCACCCCTCCACTTT. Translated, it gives CASSLDTYNSPLHF.

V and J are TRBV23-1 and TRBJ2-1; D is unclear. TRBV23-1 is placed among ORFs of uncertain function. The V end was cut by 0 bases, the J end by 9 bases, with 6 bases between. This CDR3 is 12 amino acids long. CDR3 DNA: TGCGCCAGCAGTCAATCTTCGATTGAGCAGTTCTTC. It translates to CASSQSSIEQFF.

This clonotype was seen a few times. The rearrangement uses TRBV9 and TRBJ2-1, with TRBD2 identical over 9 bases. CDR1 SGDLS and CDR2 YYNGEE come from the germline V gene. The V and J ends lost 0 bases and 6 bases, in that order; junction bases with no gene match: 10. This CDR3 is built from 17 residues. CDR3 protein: CASSVGLAVDMGNEQFF. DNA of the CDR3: TGTGCCAGCAGCGTAGGACTAGCGGTCGACATGGGCAATGAGCAGTTCTTC.

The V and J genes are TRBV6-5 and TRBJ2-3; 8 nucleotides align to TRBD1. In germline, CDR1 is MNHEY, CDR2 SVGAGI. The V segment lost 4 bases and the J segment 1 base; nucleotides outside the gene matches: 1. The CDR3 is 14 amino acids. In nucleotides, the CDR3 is TGTGCCAGCAGTTCCAGGGGGCGCACAGATACGCAGTATTTT. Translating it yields CASSSRGRTDTQYF.

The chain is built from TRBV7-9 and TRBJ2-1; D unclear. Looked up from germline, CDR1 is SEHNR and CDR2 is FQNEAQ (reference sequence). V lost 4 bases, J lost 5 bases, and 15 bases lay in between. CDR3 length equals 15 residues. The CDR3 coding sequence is TGTGCCAGCAGCTCCTACGGCCAGAGCGACAATGAGCAGTTCTTC. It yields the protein CASSSYGQSDNEQFF.

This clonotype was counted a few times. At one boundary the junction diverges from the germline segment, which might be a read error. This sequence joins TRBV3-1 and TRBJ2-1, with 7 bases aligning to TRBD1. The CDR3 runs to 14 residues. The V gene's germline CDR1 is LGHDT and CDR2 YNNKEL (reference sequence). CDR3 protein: CASSQGQGYSEQFF. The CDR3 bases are TGTGCCAGCAGCCAAGGACAGGGATACAGTGAGCAGTTCTTC.

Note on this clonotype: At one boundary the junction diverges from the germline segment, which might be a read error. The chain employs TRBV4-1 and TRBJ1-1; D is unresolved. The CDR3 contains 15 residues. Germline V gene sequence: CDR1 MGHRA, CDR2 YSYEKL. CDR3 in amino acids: CASSQIRPANPEAFF. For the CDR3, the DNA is TGCGCCAGCAGCCAGATACGGCCTGCGAACCCTGAAGCTTTCTTT.

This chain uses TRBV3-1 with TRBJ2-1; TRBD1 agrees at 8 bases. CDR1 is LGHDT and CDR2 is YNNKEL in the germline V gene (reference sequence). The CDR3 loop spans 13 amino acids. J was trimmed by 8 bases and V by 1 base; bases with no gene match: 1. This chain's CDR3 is CASSQGQGYEQFF. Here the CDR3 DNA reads TGTGCCAGCAGCCAAGGACAGGGGTATGAGCAGTTCTTC.

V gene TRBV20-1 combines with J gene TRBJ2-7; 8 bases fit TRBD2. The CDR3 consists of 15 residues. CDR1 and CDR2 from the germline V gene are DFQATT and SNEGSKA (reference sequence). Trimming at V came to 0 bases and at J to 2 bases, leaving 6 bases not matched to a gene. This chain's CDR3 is CSARDKAGAPYEQYV. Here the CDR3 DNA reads TGCAGTGCTAGAGATAAAGCGGGGGCTCCCTACGAGCAGTACGTC.

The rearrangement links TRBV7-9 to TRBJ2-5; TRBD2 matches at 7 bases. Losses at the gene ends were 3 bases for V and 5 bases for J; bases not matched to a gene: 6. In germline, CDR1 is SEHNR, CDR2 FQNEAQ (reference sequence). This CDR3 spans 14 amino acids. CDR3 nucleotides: TGTGCCAGCAGCTTTGGTCTCGGGGGGGAGACCCAGTACTTC. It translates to CASSFGLGGETQYF.

The CDR3 reads CASSLTGVAGGTEAFF. The CDR3 bases are TGTGCCAGCAGTTTAACAGGGGTAGCAGGCGGCACTGAAGCTTTCTTT. The V gene is TRBV11-2, the J gene TRBJ1-1; 7 bases match TRBD1. The CDR3 contains 16 residues. V was clipped by 6 bases and J by 4 bases; unmatched bases: 14. CDR1 is SGHAT, CDR2 FQNNGV, per germline.

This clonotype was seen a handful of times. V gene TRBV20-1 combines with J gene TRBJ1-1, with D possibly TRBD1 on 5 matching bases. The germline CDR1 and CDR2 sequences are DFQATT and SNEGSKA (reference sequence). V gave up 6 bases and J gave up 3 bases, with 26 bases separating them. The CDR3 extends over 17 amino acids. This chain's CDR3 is CSAPAGPGSLLYTEAFF. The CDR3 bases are TGCAGTGCGCCAGCGGGACCTGGCTCGTTGCTGTACACTGAAGCTTTCTTT.

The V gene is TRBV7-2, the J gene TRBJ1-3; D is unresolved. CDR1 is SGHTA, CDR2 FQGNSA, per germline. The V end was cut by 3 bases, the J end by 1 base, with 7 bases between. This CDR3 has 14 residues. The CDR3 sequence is CASSFGPSGNTIYF. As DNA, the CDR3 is TGTGCCAGCAGCTTCGGTCCTTCTGGAAACACCATATATTTT.